This T cell receptor beta chain was documented in a study of T cells in Graves' hyperthyroidism and ophthalmopathy. On the study more broadly: Sampling of peripheral blood happened at initial diagnosis, prior to any treatment. Study results and caveats: Ophthalmopathy got predicted by the model a median about six months before its onset. In blood, most of the thyroid clonotypes expanded above 0.001 were also present.

The germline V and J ends were trimmed by 0 bases and 5 bases, with 11 bases remaining between them. From germline, CDR1 is MNHEY and CDR2 SVGAGI. The CDR3 spans 15 residues. Exclusions: uncontrolled infection, other autoimmune disease, pregnancy, lactation. This clonotype was seen at least ten times. The antigen is not known. The TCR beta CDR3 regions underwent amplification using RNA transcripts as the source. A set of HTBI primers served as the primers for a first-round RT-PCR of the TCR CDR3. MiXCR was run by TCRdb on the multiplex PCR reads, yielding one entry per CDR3 protein. The data contain about 290,000 distinct CDR3 sequences, over 15% of them singletons.

Source material: blood. The TCR sequence derives from a woman aged 55-69 years with Graves' ophthalmopathy. J is TRBJ1-5 and V is TRBV6-5, with no clear D. DNA for the CDR3: TGTGCCAGCAGTTACTCAATGGTGGCGGATCAGCCCCAGCATTTT. Its translation: CASSYSMVADQPQHF.